Listed below are T cell receptor beta chains from one sample, sequenced in a study of beta chain features in type 1 diabetes. This table comes from immunoSEQ multiplex PCR, and its TCRdb copy is limited to in-frame clones, with some not included. This table has hundreds of thousands of clones, around 15% appearing once. What was sequenced was naive CD4+ T cells from blood. Every receptor here comes from a young man with type 1 diabetes. Both conserved end residues are trimmed from each CDR3.

v_call,j_call,cdr3_aa
TRBV5-1,TRBJ1-6,ASSLADRGSPLH
TRBV6-5,TRBJ2-6,ASSYSRARANVLT
TRBV7-7,TRBJ2-7,ASSQALLGEQY
TRBV5-4,TRBJ2-5,ASSLILAGGLETQY
TRBV4-1,TRBJ2-7,ASSQVSNSYEQY
TRBV11-2,TRBJ1-1,ASSLGGGAYDTEAF
TRBV30,TRBJ1-1,AWSVQGPTEAF
TRBV15,TRBJ1-4,ATSRDLANEKLF
TRBV19,TRBJ1-3,ASSMRDPGNTIY
TRBV18,TRBJ2-7,ASSPPHAGGTYEQY
TRBV4-1,TRBJ2-1,ASSQEEGDIYNEQF
TRBV7-9,TRBJ2-3,ASSLRGTADTQY
TRBV29-1,TRBJ2-3,SFQGGADTQY
TRBV7-3,TRBJ2-7,ASSLVRAGGATISYEQY
TRBV30,TRBJ2-7,AWNWRGPSYEQY
TRBV5-1,TRBJ2-7,ASSPRQGSTYEQY
TRBV7-9,TRBJ2-2,ASSSLLRTGTFTGELF
TRBV30,TRBJ1-5,AWSGGNNQPQH
TRBV4-1,TRBJ2-7,ASSQGDEQY
TRBV13,TRBJ2-3,ASSLREGGTQY
TRBV21-1,TRBJ2-1,ASSKGRPQTYNEQF
TRBV4-1,TRBJ1-1,ASSQDARTF
TRBV4-2,TRBJ1-5,ASSLDYQPQH
TRBV6-5,TRBJ2-7,ASSYSRGVREQY
TRBV7-2,TRBJ2-5,ASSSMTRFGETQY
TRBV5-1,TRBJ1-2,ASSSQQGANYGYT